The 15 T cell receptor beta chains below were found in one sample sequenced in a study of CD8 T cells in ankylosing spondylitis. TCRdb called the 5' RACE reads again in MiXCR, with one record for every CDR3 protein. The sample holds about 42,000 distinct CDR3 sequences, 2.7% seen once. Sample: blood, either unsorted or a sorted T cell fraction (not recorded which). Receptor source: a male donor with ankylosing spondylitis or in good health (not recorded which).

Many counts were recorded for this clonotype. The chain carries TRBV9 and TRBJ2-7; 12 bases map to TRBD1. V lost 4 bases and J lost 7; bases outside the gene matches: 12. From germline, CDR1 is SGDLS and CDR2 YYNGEE. This CDR3 has 16 residues. This chain's CDR3 is CASSSRDRGRSGEQYF. The CDR3 DNA reads TGTGCCAGCAGCTCCCGGGACAGGGGGCGCTCCGGGGAGCAGTACTTC.

Ten or more counts support this clonotype. CDR3 coding DNA: TGTGCCAGCAGCGTCGGACAGGCGGTCACCGGGGAGCTGTTTTTT. This encodes CASSVGQAVTGELFF. The chain combines TRBV9 with TRBJ2-2; TRBD1 agrees at 7 bases. J gave up 4 bases and V 2 bases, and 5 bases lay outside the gene matches. From germline, CDR1 is SGDLS and CDR2 YYNGEE. The CDR3 has 15 amino acids.

This clonotype was detected many times. The genes are TRBV9 and TRBJ2-1; D ambiguous. The CDR3 length is 11 residues. V lost 4 bases to trimming and J lost 7 bases, with 6 bases between them. CDR1 and CDR2 (germline): SGDLS, YYNGEE. CDR3 residues: CASSSRNEQFF. CDR3 nucleotide sequence: TGTGCCAGCAGCTCCAGAAATGAGCAGTTCTTC.

This clonotype was found many times. This sequence joins TRBV9 and TRBJ1-2, with a tentative D call TRBD1 (5 bases). Per germline, CDR1 SGDLS and CDR2 YYNGEE. The CDR3 consists of 15 residues. V shed 0 bases and J shed 8 bases, with 17 bases lying between them. The chain's CDR3 is CASSVGDGGAWGYTF. CDR3 nucleotide sequence: TGTGCCAGCAGCGTAGGGGACGGAGGCGCTTGGGGCTACACCTTC.

This clonotype has ten or more counts. The chain recombines TRBV9 with TRBJ1-4, with 9 bases identical to TRBD1. CDR1 SGDLS and CDR2 YYNGEE come from the germline V gene. This CDR3 contains 15 residues. Trimming took 4 bases from V and 3 from J; bases not matched to a gene: 4. CDR3 bases: TGTGCCAGCAGCACAGACAGGGGGGCTAATGAAAAACTGTTTTTT. Its protein is CASSTDRGANEKLFF.

In its sample, this clonotype was seen many times. V and J are TRBV9 and TRBJ2-7; 12 bases are shared with TRBD2. Germline values: CDR1 SGDLS, CDR2 YYNGEE. Losses at the gene ends were 0 bases for V and 1 base for J; bases not matched to a gene: 5. CDR3 length: 17 residues. As DNA, the CDR3 is TGTGCCAGCAGCGTAGCCTCTCTAGCGGGAGGGTCCTACGAGCAGTACTTC. This codes for CASSVASLAGGSYEQYF.

This clonotype was observed at least ten times. The chain uses TRBV9 and TRBJ2-2, with D possibly being TRBD1 (5 bases). The CDR3 runs to 15 residues. The germline CDR1 and CDR2 sequences are SGDLS and YYNGEE. V lost 0 bases and J 3 bases, leaving 9 bases between the germline ends. CDR3 sequence: CASSVEGHDTGELFF. CDR3 coding DNA: TGTGCCAGCAGCGTAGAAGGACACGACACCGGGGAGCTGTTTTTT.

This clonotype was found many times. CDR3 protein: CASSLRTDHLGYTF. CDR3 in DNA: TGTGCCAGCAGCCTCCGGACGGATCATCTTGGCTACACCTTC. The chain couples TRBV9 to TRBJ1-2; D gene ambiguous. Trimming left V 4 bases short and J 7 bases short, with 17 bases between. This CDR3 is 14 amino acids long. Per the germline V gene, CDR1 is SGDLS and CDR2 is YYNGEE. Combining the CDR3 with reference TRBV9 and TRBJ1-2 gives the whole variable domain DSGVTQTPKHLITATGQRVTLRCSPRSGDLSVYWYQQSLDQGLQFLIQYYNGEERAKGNILERFSAQQFPDLHSELNLSSLELGDSALYFCASSLRTDHLGYTFGSGTRLTVV.

There are many counts of this clonotype. The V gene is TRBV9, the J gene TRBJ2-7; D is possibly TRBD1 (5 bases). The CDR3 covers 15 residues. V lost 4 bases and J lost 4, with 18 bases in between. Germline-derived CDR1 and CDR2 are SGDLS and YYNGEE. Here the CDR3 DNA reads TGTGCCAGCAGCCCATACCAGGGAACCGAGTACGAGCAGTACTTC. It is translated as CASSPYQGTEYEQYF.

This clonotype was recorded many times. The CDR3 here is CASSVEEVRGNSPLHF. Written as DNA, the CDR3 is TGTGCCAGCAGCGTAGAGGAGGTCAGGGGTAATTCACCCCTCCACTTT. This rearrangement joins TRBV9 to TRBJ1-6; D might be TRBD1 (6 bases). The germline V gene has CDR1 SGDLS and CDR2 YYNGEE. The CDR3 totals 16 residues. Deletions cut 0 bases from V and 6 bases from J, with 13 bases between.

This clonotype occurred many times. CDR3 sequence reads: CASGREGSSYNEQFF. Written as DNA, the CDR3 is TGTGCCAGCGGCAGAGAGGGGTCCTCCTACAATGAGCAGTTCTTC. The rearrangement uses TRBV9 and TRBJ2-1, with D tentatively TRBD1 or TRBD2 (5 bases each). The germline gives CDR1 SGDLS, CDR2 YYNGEE. With 7 bases removed from V and 0 bases from J, the gap between germline ends came to 14 bases. The CDR3 has 15 amino acids.

This clonotype was counted many times. The V and J genes are TRBV9 and TRBJ1-4; D possibly corresponds to TRBD1 (5 bases). V lost 3 bases and J lost 8, with 20 bases in between. Germline assignment: CDR1 SGDLS and CDR2 YYNGEE. This CDR3 region has 16 residues. The CDR3 DNA follows: TGTGCCAGCAGCGGCGACGAGGAGGGGCCTGGCGAAAAACTGTTTTTT. Its protein is CASSGDEEGPGEKLFF.

Ten or more counts support this clonotype. CDR3 sequence: CASSGGTSGKSSYNEQFF. The DNA for the CDR3 is TGTGCCAGCAGCGGGGGAACTAGCGGGAAAAGCTCCTACAATGAGCAGTTCTTC. The chain couples TRBV9 to TRBJ2-1; 10 bases map to TRBD2. V lost 3 bases to trimming and J lost 0 bases; unmatched junction nucleotides: 9. Germline CDR1 and CDR2: SGDLS and YYNGEE. The CDR3 contains 18 residues.

This clonotype was observed at least ten times. This chain connects TRBV9 to TRBJ2-7; 13 bases map to TRBD2. In germline, CDR1 is SGDLS, CDR2 YYNGEE. V was pared by 4 bases and J by 7 bases, with 11 bases of the junction left unmatched. CDR3 length: 16 amino acids. In DNA, the CDR3 is TGTGCCAGCAGCTTCACTAGCGGGAGGGATCTTGAAGAGCAGTACTTC. Translation: CASSFTSGRDLEEQYF.

This clonotype was found many times. The chain links TRBV21-1 to TRBJ1-2; the DNA was not used to check the table's D call, TRBD1. TRBV21-1 is flagged as a pseudogene. This CDR3 comprises 18 residues. The CDR3 nucleotides are TGTGCCAGCAGCAAAGATAGATTGATCCCACCGGGACGTTCTGGCTACACCTTC. Amino acid sequence: CASSKDRLIPPGRSGYTF.